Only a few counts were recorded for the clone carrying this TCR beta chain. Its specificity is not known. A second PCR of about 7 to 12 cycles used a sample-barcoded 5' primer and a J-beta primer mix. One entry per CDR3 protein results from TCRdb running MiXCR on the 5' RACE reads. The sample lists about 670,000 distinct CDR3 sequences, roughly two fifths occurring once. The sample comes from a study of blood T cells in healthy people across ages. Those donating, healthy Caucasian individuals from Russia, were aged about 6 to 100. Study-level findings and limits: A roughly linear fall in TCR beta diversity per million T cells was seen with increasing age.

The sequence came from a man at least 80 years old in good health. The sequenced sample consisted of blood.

CDR3 region: CASRRQGTYNEQFF. The CDR3 DNA reads TGTGCCAGCAGAAGACAGGGGACCTACAATGAGCAGTTCTTC. The genes are TRBV12-3 or TRBV12-4 and TRBJ2-1; 8 bases match TRBD1. J was trimmed by 2 bases and V by 6 bases; bases with no gene match: 3. This CDR3 region has 14 residues.